Listed here are 8 T cell receptor beta chains from one sample, sequenced in a study of cytomegalovirus exposure and HLA in healthy donors. The PCR had 60 Vbeta and 13 Jbeta primers. The protocol was immunoSEQ multiplex PCR, while the TCRdb copy is restricted to in-frame clones and leaves out a portion. The data hold 120,000 or so clones, with approximately 10% observed a single time. Sequencing input: PBMCs. The receptors were sampled from a woman between 18 and 30 years old in good health and CMV-seropositive.

V gene TRBV2 combines with J gene TRBJ2-5; D gene unclear. V was trimmed by 2 bases and J by 2 bases, leaving 9 bases between them. Germline CDR1 and CDR2: SNHLY and FYNNEI. The CDR3 runs to 14 residues. CDR3 loop: CASSEYARQETQYF. In DNA, the CDR3 is TGTGCCAGCAGTGAATACGCCAGACAAGAGACCCAGTACTTC.

J is TRBJ2-7 and V is TRBV5-1; 9 bases align to TRBD1. V dropped 4 bases and J dropped 0; count of bases not matched to a gene: 5. CDR3 length equals 15 residues. Germline CDR1 and CDR2: SGHRS and YFSETQ. The CDR3 region has the DNA TGCGCCAGCAGCATCTTACAGGGGGCCTCCTACGAGCAGTACTTC. It is translated as CASSILQGASYEQYF.

As regards this clone: In this CDR3 the conserved last residue, phenylalanine or tryptophan, is missing, so a read error is likely. This rearrangement joins TRBV7-9 to TRBJ2-7; TRBD2 aligns across 10 bases. Germline V CDR1 and CDR2: SEHNR, FQNEAQ (reference sequence). The CDR3 is made up of 14 amino acids. J was trimmed by 4 bases and V by 8 bases; bases with no gene match: 8. CDR3 in amino acids: CASAAGGRAYEQYL. CDR3 sequence (DNA): TGTGCCAGCGCAGCGGGAGGGCGGGCTTACGAGCAGTACCTC.

In this sample, this clone turned up once. The chain is built from TRBV28 and TRBJ2-7; TRBD1 matches at 7 bases. CDR3 length: 16 amino acids. Trimming removed 7 bases from V and 0 bases from J; junction bases left unmatched: 12. Germline lookup yields CDR1 MDHEN and CDR2 SYDVKM. The CDR3 spells CASTRGGQGDSYEQYF. In DNA, the CDR3 is TGTGCCAGCACCCGCGGTGGGCAGGGGGACTCCTACGAGCAGTACTTC.

This rearrangement joins TRBV19 to TRBJ2-7; TRBD1 matches 11 bases. The CDR3 covers 15 residues. Looked up from germline, CDR1 is LNHDA and CDR2 is SQIVND (reference sequence). The V and J ends lost 5 bases and 6 bases, in that order; junction bases with no gene match: 9. The CDR3 DNA follows: TGTGCCAGTAGTCTCACAGGGACAGGGGGATTCGAGCAGTACTTC. It specifies CASSLTGTGGFEQYF.

V usage is TRBV6-5 and J usage is TRBJ1-5, with D perhaps TRBD1 (6 bases). The V gene lost 5 bases and the J gene lost 0 bases, with 8 bases spanning the gap. From germline, CDR1 is MNHEY and CDR2 SVGAGI. CDR3 length equals 14 residues. The CDR3 protein is CASSRQDSNQPQHF. In DNA form, the CDR3 reads TGTGCCAGCAGTAGACAGGATAGCAATCAGCCCCAGCATTTT.

The chain links TRBV19 to TRBJ1-1; possibly TRBD1 for D (5 bases). V gave up 6 bases and J gave up 3 bases, with 17 bases separating them. From germline, CDR1 is LNHDA and CDR2 SQIVND (reference sequence). CDR3 length: 15 residues. The CDR3 loop reads CASSIYGTGHTEAFF. CDR3 nucleotide sequence: TGTGCCAGTAGCATCTACGGGACTGGCCACACTGAAGCTTTCTTT.

V and J are TRBV5-6 and TRBJ2-2; D is ambiguous. V shed 1 base and J shed 2 bases, with 12 bases lying between them. CDR1 SGHDT and CDR2 YYEEEE come from the germline V gene. The CDR3 has 16 residues. For the CDR3, the DNA is TGTGCCAGCAGCTTGTTCTGGCAGAAAAACACCGGGGAGCTGTTTTTT. Protein product: CASSLFWQKNTGELFF.